This TCR beta chain appears in the sequencing data of a study of blood T cell repertoires in COVID-19. Looking at the study overall: T cells, B-cell-depleted T cells, or PBMCs provided the cDNA or gDNA that served as material.

This table comes from immunoSEQ multiplex PCR, and its TCRdb copy is limited to in-frame clones, with some not included. The sample includes 250,000 to 300,000 clones, roughly 92% of them seen just once. Losses at the gene ends were 6 bases for V and 3 bases for J; bases not matched to a gene: 4. The germline V gene encodes CDR1 LGHDT and CDR2 YNNKEL (reference sequence). The CDR3 extends over 13 amino acids. The source material was peripheral blood. The chain uses TRBV3-1 (or the pseudogene TRBV3-2) and TRBJ1-1; 7 nucleotides align to TRBD1. This receptor was obtained from a woman in her 30s with COVID-19, enrolled during active disease. The CDR3 is CASSRTGYTEAFF. The CDR3 bases are TGTGCCAGCAGTCGGACAGGATACACTGAAGCTTTCTTT.